This T cell receptor beta chain is drawn from a study of T cell repertoires in cytomegalovirus infection. Across the study: Signatures in public TCR beta sequences pointed to both CMV infection and matching HLA type. The study's findings and limits: Dominant in the ex vivo response were TCR beta clonotypes restricted by HLA-C and specific for CMV.

This clonotype was seen a few times. Its antigen remains unidentified. TCRdb independently ran MiXCR on the reads; one entry per CDR3 protein. Counted here are hundreds of thousands of distinct CDR3 sequences, about 24% occurring once; the ten biggest clones make up approximately 8.2%. Germline assignment: CDR1 KGHDR and CDR2 SFDVKD. V gave up 1 base and J gave up 2 bases; unmatched junction bases: 17. This CDR3 spans 20 amino acids. The chain has TRBV24-1 and TRBJ2-3; 7 bases match TRBD1. This TCR derives from a human donor in good health (CMV status not recorded). Some clones in this sample may be carry-over from other donors' samples. Sample: CD8+ T cells from PBMCs. The CDR3 sequence is CATSDLQRATGEITTDTQYF. The CDR3 DNA reads as TGTGCCACCAGTGATTTACAAAGAGCAACAGGGGAAATTACCACAGATACGCAGTATTTT.